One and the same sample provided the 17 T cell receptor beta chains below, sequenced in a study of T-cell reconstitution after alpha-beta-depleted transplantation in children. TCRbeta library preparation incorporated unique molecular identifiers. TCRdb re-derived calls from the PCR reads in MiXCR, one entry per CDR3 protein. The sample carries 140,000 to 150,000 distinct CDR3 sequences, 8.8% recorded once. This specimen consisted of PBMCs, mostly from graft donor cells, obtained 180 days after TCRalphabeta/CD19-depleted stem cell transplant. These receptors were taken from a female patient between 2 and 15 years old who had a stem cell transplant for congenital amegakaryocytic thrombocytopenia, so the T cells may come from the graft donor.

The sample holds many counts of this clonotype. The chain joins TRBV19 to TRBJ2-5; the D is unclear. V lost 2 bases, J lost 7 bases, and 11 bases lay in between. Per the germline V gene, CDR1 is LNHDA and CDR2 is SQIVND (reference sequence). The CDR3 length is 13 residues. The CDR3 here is CASSIQRMGTQYF. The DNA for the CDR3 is TGTGCCAGTAGTATACAACGGATGGGGACCCAGTACTTC.

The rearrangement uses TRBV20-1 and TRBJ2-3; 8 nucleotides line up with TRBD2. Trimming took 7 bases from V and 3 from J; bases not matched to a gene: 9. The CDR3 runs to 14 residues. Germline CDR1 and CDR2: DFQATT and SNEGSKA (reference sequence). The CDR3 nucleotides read TGCAGTGGGGGAAGCGGGAGTGGGACAGATACGCAGTATTTT. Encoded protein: CSGGSGSGTDTQYF.

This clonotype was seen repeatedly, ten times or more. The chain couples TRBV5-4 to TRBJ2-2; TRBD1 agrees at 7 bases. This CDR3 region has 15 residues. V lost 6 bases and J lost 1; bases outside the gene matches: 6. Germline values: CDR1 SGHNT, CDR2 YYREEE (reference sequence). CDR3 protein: CASMGRGLNTGELFF. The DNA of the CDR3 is TGTGCCAGCATGGGAAGGGGGCTGAACACCGGGGAGCTGTTTTTT.

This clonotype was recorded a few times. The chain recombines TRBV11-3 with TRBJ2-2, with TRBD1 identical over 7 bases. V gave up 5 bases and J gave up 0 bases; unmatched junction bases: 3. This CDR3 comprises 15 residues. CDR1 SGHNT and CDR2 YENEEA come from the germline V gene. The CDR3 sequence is CASSRTGPNTGELFF. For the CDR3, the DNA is TGTGCCAGCAGCCGGACAGGACCGAACACCGGGGAGCTGTTTTTT. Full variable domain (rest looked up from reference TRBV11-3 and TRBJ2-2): EAGVVQSPRYKIIEKKQPVAFWCNPISGHNTLYWYLQNLGQGPELLIRYENEEAVDDSQLPKDRFSAERLKGVDSTLKIQPAELGDSAVYLCASSRTGPNTGELFFGEGSRLTVL.

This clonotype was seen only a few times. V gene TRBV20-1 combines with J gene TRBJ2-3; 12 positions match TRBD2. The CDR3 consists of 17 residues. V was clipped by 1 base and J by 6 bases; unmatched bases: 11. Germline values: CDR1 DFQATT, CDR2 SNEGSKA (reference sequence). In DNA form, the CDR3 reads TGCAGTGCTAGAGGTCTAGCGGGAGGGCCTTTACCCGATACGCAGTATTTT. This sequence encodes CSARGLAGGPLPDTQYF.

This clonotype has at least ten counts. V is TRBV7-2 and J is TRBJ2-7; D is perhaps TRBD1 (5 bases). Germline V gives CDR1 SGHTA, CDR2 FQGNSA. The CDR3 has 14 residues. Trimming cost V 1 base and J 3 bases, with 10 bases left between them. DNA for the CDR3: TGTGCCAGCAGCTTAGTAAGGGGTTTCTACGAGCAGTACTTC. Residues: CASSLVRGFYEQYF.

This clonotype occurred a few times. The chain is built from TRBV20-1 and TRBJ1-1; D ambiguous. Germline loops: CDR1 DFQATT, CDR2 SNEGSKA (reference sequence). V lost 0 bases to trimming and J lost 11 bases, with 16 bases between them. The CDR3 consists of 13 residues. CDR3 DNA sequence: TGCAGTGCTAGAGATACCCCAGCTAAGCTCGCTTTCTTT. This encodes CSARDTPAKLAFF.

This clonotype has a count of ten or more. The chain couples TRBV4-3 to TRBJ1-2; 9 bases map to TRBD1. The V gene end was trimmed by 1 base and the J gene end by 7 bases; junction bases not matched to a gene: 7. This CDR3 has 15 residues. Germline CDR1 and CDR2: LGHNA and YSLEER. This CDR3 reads CASSQAQGTGFGYTF. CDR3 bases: TGCGCCAGCAGCCAAGCCCAAGGGACAGGGTTTGGCTACACCTTC.

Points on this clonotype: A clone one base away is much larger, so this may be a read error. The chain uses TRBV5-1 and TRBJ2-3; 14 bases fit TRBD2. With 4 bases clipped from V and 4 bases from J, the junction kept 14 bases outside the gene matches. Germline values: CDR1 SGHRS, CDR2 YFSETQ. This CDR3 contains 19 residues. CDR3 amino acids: CASSLLTGGTSGSADTQYF. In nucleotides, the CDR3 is TGCGCCAGCAGCCTACTAACGGGGGGGACTAGCGGGAGCGCAGATACGCAGTATTTT. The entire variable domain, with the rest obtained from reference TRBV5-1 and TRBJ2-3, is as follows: KAGVTQTPRYLIKTRGQQVTLSCSPISGHRSVSWYQQTPGQGLQFLFEYFSETQRNKGNFPGRFSGRQFSNSRSEMNVSTLELGDSALYLCASSLLTGGTSGSADTQYFGPGTRLTVL.

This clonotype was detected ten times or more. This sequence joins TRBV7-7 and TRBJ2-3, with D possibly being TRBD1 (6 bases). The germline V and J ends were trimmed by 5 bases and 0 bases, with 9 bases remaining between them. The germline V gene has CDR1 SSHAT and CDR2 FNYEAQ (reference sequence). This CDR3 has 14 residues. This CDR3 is CASSPGHSTDTQYF. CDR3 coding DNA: TGTGCCAGCAGCCCGGGACATAGCACAGATACGCAGTATTTT.

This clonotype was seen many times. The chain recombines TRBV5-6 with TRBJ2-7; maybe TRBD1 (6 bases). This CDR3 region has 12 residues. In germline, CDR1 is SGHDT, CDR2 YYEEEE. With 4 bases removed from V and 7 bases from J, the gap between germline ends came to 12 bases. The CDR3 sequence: CASSRTVFEQYF. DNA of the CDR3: TGTGCCAGCAGCCGGACAGTTTTTGAGCAGTACTTC.

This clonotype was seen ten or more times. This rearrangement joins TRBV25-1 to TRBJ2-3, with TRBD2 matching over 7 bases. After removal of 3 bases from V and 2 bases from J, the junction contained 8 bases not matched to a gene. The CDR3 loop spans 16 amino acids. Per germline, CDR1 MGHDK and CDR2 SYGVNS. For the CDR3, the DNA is TGTGCCAGCAGTGACCCCAGCGGGATAGCCACAGATACGCAGTATTTT. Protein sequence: CASSDPSGIATDTQYF.

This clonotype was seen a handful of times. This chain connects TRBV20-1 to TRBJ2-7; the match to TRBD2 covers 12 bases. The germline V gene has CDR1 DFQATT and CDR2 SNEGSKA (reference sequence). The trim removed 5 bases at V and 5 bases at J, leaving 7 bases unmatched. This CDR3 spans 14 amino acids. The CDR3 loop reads CSAPRLAGDDEQYF. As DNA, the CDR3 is TGCAGTGCTCCCCGACTAGCGGGAGACGACGAGCAGTACTTC.

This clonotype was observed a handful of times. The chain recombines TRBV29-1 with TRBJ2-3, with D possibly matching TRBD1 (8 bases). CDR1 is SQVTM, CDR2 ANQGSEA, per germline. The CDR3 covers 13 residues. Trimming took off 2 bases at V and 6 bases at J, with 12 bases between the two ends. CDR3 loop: CSVESQGGDTQYF. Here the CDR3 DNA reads TGCAGCGTTGAATCACAGGGGGGGGATACGCAGTATTTT.

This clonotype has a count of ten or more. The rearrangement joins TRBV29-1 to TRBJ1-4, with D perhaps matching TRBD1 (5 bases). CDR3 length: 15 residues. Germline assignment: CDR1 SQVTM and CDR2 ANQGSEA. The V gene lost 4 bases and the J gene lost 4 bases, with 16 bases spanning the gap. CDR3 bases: TGCAGCGTTGGCTTGGGACCGGGGCTTAATGAAAAACTGTTTTTT. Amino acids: CSVGLGPGLNEKLFF.

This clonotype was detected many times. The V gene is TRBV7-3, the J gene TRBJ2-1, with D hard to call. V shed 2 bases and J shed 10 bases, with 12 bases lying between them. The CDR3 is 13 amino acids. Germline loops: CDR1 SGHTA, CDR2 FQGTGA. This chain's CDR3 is CASSLVSGDEQFF. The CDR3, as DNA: TGTGCCAGCAGCTTAGTGTCGGGTGACGAGCAGTTCTTC.

For the CDR3, the DNA is TGTGCCAGCAGTTTATTGGGGGGAACTGGGTACGAGCAGTACTTC. Residues: CASSLLGGTGYEQYF. The rearrangement uses TRBV27 and TRBJ2-7, with D possibly matching TRBD2 (6 bases). The CDR3 sequence is 15 residues long. Germline-derived CDR1 and CDR2 are MNHEY and SMNVEV (reference sequence). Trimming cost V 1 base and J 4 bases, with 14 bases left between them.